Shown below are 21 T cell receptor beta chains from a single sample sequenced in a study of shared clonotypes between healthy human individuals. CD45RO-negative cells were positively selected for CCR7, leaving out terminally differentiated effector memory CD45RA+ cells. Profiled with immunoSEQ multiplex PCR; TCRdb holds only in-frame clones, not every one. The sample lists around 2,000,000 clones; just over 90% were seen once. Material for sequencing was naive CD8+ T cells from PBMCs. The receptors were sampled from a man aged 18 to 30 in good health. Some clones in this sample may be carry-over from other donors' samples.

The chain has TRBV4-3 and TRBJ2-1; 16 positions match TRBD2. The V gene's germline CDR1 is LGHNA and CDR2 YSLEER. The CDR3 length is 21 residues. Trimming cost V 3 bases and J 4 bases; bases outside gene matches: 15. The CDR3 DNA sequence: TGCGCCAGCAGCCACAACCTGGGACTAGCGGGAGGGCCCCCCAAATACAATGAGCAGTTCTTC. Protein: CASSHNLGLAGGPPKYNEQFF.

The chain is built from TRBV27 and TRBJ1-5; unclear D gene. The CDR3 consists of 15 residues. Trimming cost V 5 bases and J 3 bases, with 14 bases left between them. CDR1 is MNHEY, CDR2 SMNVEV, per germline (reference sequence). The CDR3 is CASSPEIGINQPQHF. The CDR3 DNA reads TGTGCCAGCAGTCCAGAGATAGGGATCAATCAGCCCCAGCATTTT.

The rearrangement uses TRBV11-2 and TRBJ2-1, with D possibly TRBD2 on 5 matching bases. V shed 1 base and J shed 0 bases, with 10 bases lying between them. This CDR3 region has 16 residues. Germline CDR1 and CDR2: SGHAT and FQNNGV. Here the CDR3 DNA reads TGTGCCAGCAGCTTAGGTTGGAGGAGCTCCTACAATGAGCAGTTCTTC. The encoded protein is CASSLGWRSSYNEQFF.

The V call is TRBV7-3, the J call TRBJ1-4; D perhaps matches TRBD1 (6 bases). Germline V gene lookup returns CDR1 SGHTA and CDR2 FQGTGA. V was clipped by 0 bases and J by 2 bases, with 10 bases between them. There are 16 residues in the CDR3. CDR3 nucleotides: TGTGCCAGCAGCTTAACCCCCAGGGGTACTAATGAAAAACTGTTTTTT. Translated: CASSLTPRGTNEKLFF.

The V and J genes are TRBV4-3 and TRBJ1-2; 8 bases agree with TRBD1. V lost 0 bases to trimming and J lost 6 bases; unmatched junction nucleotides: 9. Germline CDR1 and CDR2: LGHNA and YSLEER. The length of the CDR3 is 16 residues. The CDR3 DNA sequence: TGCGCCAGCAGCCAAGATCGGGCAGGGGGCCAGGATGGCTACACCTTC. It translates to CASSQDRAGGQDGYTF.

This clone came up once. The chain links TRBV28 to TRBJ2-7; D ambiguous. CDR1 and CDR2 from the germline V gene are MDHEN and SYDVKM. The CDR3 covers 13 residues. V shed 3 bases and J shed 1 base, with 7 bases lying between them. In DNA, the CDR3 is TGTGCCAGCAGTTTTGACAAGTCCTACGAGCAGTACTTC. It encodes CASSFDKSYEQYF. The full variable domain, with the rest looked up from reference TRBV28 and TRBJ2-7, is DVKVTQSSRYLVKRTGEKVFLECVQDMDHENMFWYRQDPGLGLRLIYFSYDVKMKEKGDIPEGYSVSREKKERFSLILESASTNQTSMYLCASSFDKSYEQYFGPGTRLTVT.

This chain joins TRBV5-5 and TRBJ1-5; a weak D match, TRBD1 (6 bases). CDR3 length equals 17 residues. The V end lost 5 bases, the J end lost 6 bases, and 24 bases lay between the germline ends. The V gene's germline CDR1 is SGHKS and CDR2 YYEKEE (reference sequence). The CDR3 nucleotides are TGTGCCAGCAGTCCGAGTAGGACAGCCTACGGGAGTCAGCCCCAGCATTTT. Its translation: CASSPSRTAYGSQPQHF.

V usage is TRBV7-9 and J usage is TRBJ1-6, with D possibly matching TRBD1 (6 bases). Germline lookup yields CDR1 SEHNR and CDR2 FQNEAQ (reference sequence). The CDR3 sequence is 16 residues long. Trimming shortened V by 0 bases and J by 14 bases, and 20 bases separated the two germline ends. The DNA of the CDR3 is TGTGCCAGCAGCTTAGCGGACAGTCCCCGGGAGGTATCCCTCCACTTT. Translated: CASSLADSPREVSLHF.

V and J are TRBV30 and TRBJ1-1, with D possibly matching TRBD1 (5 bases). V lost 3 bases and J lost 3, with 17 bases in between. From germline, CDR1 is GTSNPN and CDR2 SVGIG (reference sequence). This CDR3 has 15 residues. The CDR3 DNA follows: TGTGCCTGGAGCGTCATCCGGGACGGACACACTGAAGCTTTCTTT. Translating gives CAWSVIRDGHTEAFF.

V gene TRBV28 combines with J gene TRBJ2-1; 9 positions agree with TRBD1. The trim removed 8 bases at V and 5 bases at J, leaving 7 bases unmatched. The CDR3 has 14 amino acids. Germline V gives CDR1 MDHEN, CDR2 SYDVKM. CDR3 sequence reads: CASHWTGANNEQFF. For the CDR3, the DNA is TGTGCCAGCCATTGGACAGGGGCCAACAATGAGCAGTTCTTC.

The chain couples TRBV9 to TRBJ1-5, with D perhaps matching TRBD1 (5 bases). Germline assignment: CDR1 SGDLS and CDR2 YYNGEE. The length of the CDR3 is 14 residues. Trimming left V 2 bases short and J 5 bases short, with 11 bases between. CDR3 sequence (DNA): TGTGCCAGCAGCGTGGAGGGGTCGGATCAGCCCCAGCATTTT. Its translation is CASSVEGSDQPQHF.

The chain uses TRBV27 and TRBJ2-1; D is uncertain. Trimming removed 3 bases from V and 0 bases from J, with 12 bases in between. The CDR3 loop spans 16 amino acids. CDR1 and CDR2 (germline): MNHEY, SMNVEV (reference sequence). The chain's CDR3 is CASSLFVANSYNEQFF. As DNA, the CDR3 is TGTGCCAGCAGTTTGTTTGTGGCAAACTCCTACAATGAGCAGTTCTTC.

This chain joins TRBV10-3 and TRBJ2-6; possibly TRBD2 for D (6 bases). The CDR3 contains 18 residues. Germline V gene data show CDR1 as ENHRY and CDR2 as SYGVKD. V was cut by 6 bases and J by 0 bases, with 18 bases left in between. CDR3 sequence: CAIREGQVEPSGANVLTF. The DNA of the CDR3 is TGTGCCATCAGGGAGGGGCAGGTTGAGCCCTCTGGGGCCAACGTCCTGACTTTC.

The chain has TRBV28 and TRBJ2-7; D remains ambiguous. V dropped 2 bases and J dropped 4 bases, with 9 bases sitting between them. The CDR3 runs to 13 residues. The V gene's germline CDR1 is MDHEN and CDR2 SYDVKM. The CDR3 sequence: CASSLTPRYEQYF. The CDR3 DNA reads TGTGCCAGCAGTTTAACCCCACGGTACGAGCAGTACTTC.

This sequence joins TRBV15 and TRBJ1-1; 7 bases line up with TRBD1. The germline gives CDR1 LNHNV, CDR2 YYDKDF (reference sequence). V shed 1 base and J 4 bases; nucleotides not matched to a gene: 6. The CDR3 length is 15 residues. DNA of the CDR3: TGTGCCACCAGCAGAGCGACAGGGTCAGGCACTGAAGCTTTCTTT. Its protein product is CATSRATGSGTEAFF.

About this clone itself: The sample has other DNA sequences that encode this CDR3 too. V is TRBV9 and J is TRBJ1-2; no firm D call. V was shortened by 4 bases and J by 5 bases, with 6 bases between the two germline ends. The V gene's germline CDR1 is SGDLS and CDR2 YYNGEE. The CDR3 is 11 amino acids. This CDR3 reads CASSTGYGYTF. The CDR3 bases are TGTGCCAGCAGCACGGGTTATGGCTACACCTTC.

This clone was observed a single time. The chain carries TRBV30 and TRBJ2-3; D unresolved. The CDR3 spans 15 residues. V was shortened by 5 bases and J by 8 bases, with 23 bases between the two germline ends. Germline V gene lookup returns CDR1 GTSNPN and CDR2 SVGIG (reference sequence). This CDR3 is CAWGGFNAPWGTQYF. The CDR3 nucleotides are TGTGCCTGGGGTGGGTTCAACGCCCCTTGGGGTACGCAGTATTTT.

CDR3 sequence: CASSDWVRVQPQHF. As DNA, the CDR3 is TGTGCCAGTAGCGACTGGGTTAGGGTCCAGCCCCAGCATTTT. The chain joins TRBV19 to TRBJ1-5, with D uncertain. The CDR3 consists of 14 residues. V gave up 6 bases and J gave up 7 bases, with 16 bases separating them. Germline values: CDR1 LNHDA, CDR2 SQIVND (reference sequence).

For the CDR3, the DNA is TGCAGCTTGCAGGGTCCCTCCTACGAGCAGTACTTC. Its translation: CSLQGPSYEQYF. The chain uses TRBV29-1 and TRBJ2-7; TRBD1 is a possible D gene (5 bases). CDR1 is SQVTM and CDR2 is ANQGSEA in the germline V gene. The CDR3 length is 12 residues. The V end lost 8 bases, the J end lost 0 bases, and 11 bases lay between the germline ends.

The sample holds a few counts of this clone. The chain has TRBV19 and TRBJ2-1; D is tentatively TRBD1 or TRBD2 (5 bases each). Deletions cut 7 bases from V and 8 bases from J, with 21 bases between. Germline V lookup: CDR1 LNHDA, CDR2 SQIVND (reference sequence). The length of the CDR3 is 15 residues. CDR3 region: CASNVGGYLGDEQFF. CDR3 DNA: TGTGCCAGTAATGTGGGCGGGTACCTGGGGGATGAGCAGTTCTTC.

The chain couples TRBV7-9 to TRBJ2-2; 10 bases fit TRBD2. CDR3 size: 15 residues. Germline CDR1 is SEHNR and CDR2 is FQNEAQ (reference sequence). J gave up 5 bases and V 6 bases, and 6 bases lay outside the gene matches. CDR3 in amino acids: CASRRLAGATGELFF. The CDR3 coding sequence is TGTGCCAGCAGGAGGCTAGCGGGAGCTACCGGGGAGCTGTTTTTT.